This paragraph reports one TCR beta chain. This sample is drawn from a study of T cell responses to AZD1222 COVID-19 vaccine. CDR3 length: 17 residues. Measured with immunoSEQ multiplex PCR; TCRdb has only the in-frame clones, and not every one. The sample shows more than 100,000 clones, roughly 90% of them seen only once. Sequenced here: peripheral blood, sampled on day 0 of AZD1222 vaccination. The origin of this receptor is an adult in good health. The chain uses TRBV12-1 and TRBJ2-1; the table names TRBD2, a call not compared with the DNA. TRBV12-1 is a documented pseudogene. CDR3 loop: CASSPAGDRKGYNEQFF. DNA for the CDR3: TGTGCCAGCAGCCCTGCGGGAGACCGAAAAGGCTACAATGAGCAGTTCTTC.